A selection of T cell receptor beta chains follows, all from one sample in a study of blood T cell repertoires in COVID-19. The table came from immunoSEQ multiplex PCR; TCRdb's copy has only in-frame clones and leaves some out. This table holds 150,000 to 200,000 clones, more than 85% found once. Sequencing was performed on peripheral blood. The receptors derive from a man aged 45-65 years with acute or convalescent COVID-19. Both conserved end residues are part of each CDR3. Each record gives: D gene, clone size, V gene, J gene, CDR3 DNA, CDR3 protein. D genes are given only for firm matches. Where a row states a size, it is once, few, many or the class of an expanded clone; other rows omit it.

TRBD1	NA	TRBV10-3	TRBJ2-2	TGTGCCATCAGCGATGAAGGGGGCGCCGGCACCGGGGAGCTGTTTTTT	CAISDEGGAGTGELFF
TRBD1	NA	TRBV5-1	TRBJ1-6	TGCGCCAGCAGCTTTGGAGGGGGCGAGGGTTCACCCCTCCACTTT	CASSFGGGEGSPLHF
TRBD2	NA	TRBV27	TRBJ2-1	TGTGCCAGCAGGGGACTAGCGGGACAGGTTGAGCAGTTCTTC	CASRGLAGQVEQFF
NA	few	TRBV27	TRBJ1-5	TGTGCCAGCAGTTCCCGGACAGAAATTAGCAATCAGCCCCAGCATTTT	CASSSRTEISNQPQHF
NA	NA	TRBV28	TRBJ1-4	TGTGCCAGCAGTTTAGGTGGGACATTGGATTTT	CASSLGGTLDF
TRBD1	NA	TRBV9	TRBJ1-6	TGTGCCAGCAGCGTAAGTGACAGGGCCTTCTATAATTCACCCCTCCACTTT	CASSVSDRAFYNSPLHF
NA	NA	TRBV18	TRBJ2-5	TGTGCCAGCTCACCACTATCGAAGGGGCAAGGCGTAGAGACCCAGTACTTC	CASSPLSKGQGVETQYF
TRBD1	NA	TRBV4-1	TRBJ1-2	TGCGCCAGCAGCCAAGATTGGGACAGGGGAAACTATGGCTACACCTTC	CASSQDWDRGNYGYTF
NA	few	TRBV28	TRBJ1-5	TGTGCCAGCAGTTTTGGGCAGGGGCAGCCCCAGCATTTT	CASSFGQGQPQHF
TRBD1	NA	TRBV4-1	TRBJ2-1	TGCGCCAGCAGCCCAACGCCCGACAGGGTCAATGAGCAGTTCTTC	CASSPTPDRVNEQFF
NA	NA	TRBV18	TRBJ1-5	TGTGCCAGCTCACCGGGGGGGCAGCCCCAGCATTTT	CASSPGGQPQHF
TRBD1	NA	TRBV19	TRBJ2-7	TGTGCCAGTAGCGGACAGGTTCCATTTTTCAGGTCCTACGAGCAGTACTTC	CASSGQVPFFRSYEQYF
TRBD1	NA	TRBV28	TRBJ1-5	TGTGCCAGCAGACGTACAGGGGGCTATCAGCCCCAGCATTTT	CASRRTGGYQPQHF
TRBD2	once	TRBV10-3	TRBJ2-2	TGTGCCATCAGTAAGGCCACCGGGGGGGGAACCGGGGAGCTGTTTTTT	CAISKATGGGTGELFF
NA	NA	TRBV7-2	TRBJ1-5	TGTGCCAGCAGCCAACGTCAGGGCAATCAGCCCCAGCATTTT	CASSQRQGNQPQHF
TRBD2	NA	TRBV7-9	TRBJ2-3	TGTGCCAGCAGCCAAGTAGCGGGGGAGTTCACAGATACGCAGTATTTT	CASSQVAGEFTDTQYF
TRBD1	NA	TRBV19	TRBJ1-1	TGTGCCAGTAGAGACAGGGGCGGGAGTGACACTGAAGCTTTCTTT	CASRDRGGSDTEAFF
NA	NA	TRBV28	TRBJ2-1	TGTGCCAGCAGCGGACTTTTCAATGAGCAGTTCTTC	CASSGLFNEQFF
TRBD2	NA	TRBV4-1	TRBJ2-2	TGCGCCAGCAGCCAAGAGGCAACGACTAGCGGGAACACCGGGGAGCTGTTTTTT	CASSQEATTSGNTGELFF
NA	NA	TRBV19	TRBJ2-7	TGTGCCAGTAGTAGTGGCAGAAGCTCCTACGAGCAGTACTTC	CASSSGRSSYEQYF
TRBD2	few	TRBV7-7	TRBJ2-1	TGTGCCAGCAGCCCTCTCGGAGCGGGAGTCGACAATGAGCAGTTCTTC	CASSPLGAGVDNEQFF
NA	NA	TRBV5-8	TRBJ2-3	TGTGCCAGCAGCTTGGCCGGGGGACGGGGAACAGATACGCAGTATTTT	CASSLAGGRGTDTQYF
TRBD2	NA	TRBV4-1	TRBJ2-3	TGCGCCAGCAGCCAAAGAACTAGCGGGGGCACAGATACGCAGTATTTT	CASSQRTSGGTDTQYF
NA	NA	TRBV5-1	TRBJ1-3	TGCGCCAGCAGCCCCGGGGGAGCTGGAAACACCATATATTTT	CASSPGGAGNTIYF